Listed below are T cell receptor beta chains from one sample, sequenced in a study of T cells in Graves' hyperthyroidism and ophthalmopathy. TCRdb reprocessed the multiplex PCR reads with MiXCR, giving one entry per CDR3 protein. Seen here are about 350,000 distinct CDR3 sequences, approximately 13% observed once, and the top ten hold 30% to 35%. Sequencing was done on a sample of blood. Receptors were obtained from a woman between 40 and 50 years old with Graves' ophthalmopathy. The CDR3 runs from the conserved cysteine through the conserved F or W. Fields, in order: D gene, V gene, J gene, clone size, CDR3 DNA, CDR3 protein. A D gene is named only where the DNA matches it firmly. Clone sizes are given selectively: once, few, many, or a class where the clone is expanded.

NA	TRBV7-2	TRBJ2-1	many	TGTGCCAGCAGCTTAAGCGGCGGACGCAACAATGAGCAGTTCTTC	CASSLSGGRNNEQFF
TRBD2	TRBV20-1	TRBJ2-7	NA	TGCAGTGCTAGAGCATCCCGGTTCCGGACTAGCGGGACCTCCTACGAGCAGTACTTC	CSARASRFRTSGTSYEQYF
TRBD1	TRBV19	TRBJ1-5	NA	TGTGCCAGTAATCTCCGGGACAGGGACCATCAGCCCCAGCATTTT	CASNLRDRDHQPQHF
NA	TRBV6-2/TRBV6-3	TRBJ2-2	many	TGTGCCAGCAGTTACGGTCCGGGCTTCACCGGGGAGCTGTTTTTT	CASSYGPGFTGELFF
NA	TRBV12-3/TRBV12-4	TRBJ2-2	many	TGTGCCAGCAGTTTAGGGTGGTTAGGGGAGCTGTTTTTT	CASSLGWLGELFF
TRBD2	TRBV20-1	TRBJ2-7	many	TGCAGTGCTACTCCACTAGCGGGAACTTACGAGCAGTACTTC	CSATPLAGTYEQYF
NA	TRBV6-1	TRBJ1-2	many	TGTGCCAGCACCATGACAGGTAGCTCGGATGGCTACACCTTC	CASTMTGSSDGYTF
NA	TRBV12-3/TRBV12-4	TRBJ2-3	many	TGTGCCAGCAGTTTCGACAACACAGATACGCAGTATTTT	CASSFDNTDTQYF
NA	TRBV6-1	TRBJ2-7	many	TGTGCCAGTGAGAGAAGAGGTGGAGAGCAGTACTTC	CASERRGGEQYF
NA	TRBV11-3	TRBJ2-7	many	TGTGCCAGCAGCTTCCAGGATGTATGGGGGCACGAGCAGTACTTC	CASSFQDVWGHEQYF
TRBD1	TRBV15	TRBJ1-1	many	TGTGCCACCAGCAGAAGACAGGGAAGCACTGAAGCTTTCTTT	CATSRRQGSTEAFF
NA	TRBV29-1	TRBJ1-2	NA	TGCAGCGTACCGCCATCGACGGCCGGGGCTAACTATGGCTACACCTTC	CSVPPSTAGANYGYTF
NA	TRBV6-2/TRBV6-3	TRBJ2-2	NA	TGTGCCAGCAGTTACGTCGAACACCGGGGAGCTGTTTTT	CASSYVEHRGAVF
NA	TRBV15	TRBJ1-1	few	TGTGCCACCAGCAGAGATCTGGCCCCCCGACGTGACACTGAAGCTTTCTTT	CATSRDLAPRRDTEAFF
NA	TRBV7-9	TRBJ1-5	NA	TGTGCCAGCAGCTTAGGGCTGGGGGGGAAGAGCAATCAGCCCCAGCATTTT	CASSLGLGGKSNQPQHF
NA	TRBV9	TRBJ2-2	NA	TGTGCCAGCAGCGAGTTGGGGCGAGACACCGGGGAGCTGTTTTTT	CASSELGRDTGELFF
NA	TRBV2	TRBJ1-3	many	TGTGCCAGCAGTAAGCAGCGGACATCCGGAAACACCATATATTTT	CASSKQRTSGNTIYF
NA	TRBV7-6	TRBJ2-7	few	TGTGCCAGCAGCCGAGATGGCGGCTCGGGGGAGCAGTACTTC	CASSRDGGSGEQYF
NA	TRBV27	TRBJ2-1	few	TGTGCCAGCAGTTTACGCGACCCTCGCGATGAGCAGTTCTTC	CASSLRDPRDEQFF
NA	TRBV24-1	TRBJ2-5	many	TGTGCCACCAGTTCGGAGGGGGGGCGGGAGACCCAGTACTTC	CATSSEGGRETQYF
TRBD1	TRBV20-1	TRBJ1-1	NA	TGCAGTGCCAAAGACAGGGAAATTCTCATGAACACTGAAGCTTTCTTT	CSAKDREILMNTEAFF